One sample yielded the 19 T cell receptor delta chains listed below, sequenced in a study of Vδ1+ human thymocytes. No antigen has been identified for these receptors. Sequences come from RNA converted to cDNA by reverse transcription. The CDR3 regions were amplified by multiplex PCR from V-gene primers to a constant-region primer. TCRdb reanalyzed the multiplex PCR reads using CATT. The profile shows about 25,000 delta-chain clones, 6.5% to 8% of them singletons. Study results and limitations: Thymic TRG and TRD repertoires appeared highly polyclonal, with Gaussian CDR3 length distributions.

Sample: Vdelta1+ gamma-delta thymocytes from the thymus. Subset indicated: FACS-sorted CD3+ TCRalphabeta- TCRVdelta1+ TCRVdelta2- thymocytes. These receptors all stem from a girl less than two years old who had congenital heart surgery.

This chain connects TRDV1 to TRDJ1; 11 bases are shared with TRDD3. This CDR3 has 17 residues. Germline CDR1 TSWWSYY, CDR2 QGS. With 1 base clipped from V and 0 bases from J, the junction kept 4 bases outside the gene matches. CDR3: CALGEPSGGYYTDKLIF. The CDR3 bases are TGTGCTCTTGGGGAACCTTCTGGGGGATACTACACCGATAAACTCATCTTT.

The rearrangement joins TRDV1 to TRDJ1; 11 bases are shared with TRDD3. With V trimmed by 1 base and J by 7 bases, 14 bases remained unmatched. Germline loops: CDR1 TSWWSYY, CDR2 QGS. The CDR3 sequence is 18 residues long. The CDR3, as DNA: TGTGCTCTTGGGGAACCAGCTACCGACTGGGGGATAGGGGGTAAACTCATCTTT. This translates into CALGEPATDWGIGGKLIF.

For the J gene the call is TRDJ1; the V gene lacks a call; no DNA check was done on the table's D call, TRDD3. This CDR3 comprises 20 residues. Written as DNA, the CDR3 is TGTGCTCTTGGCTCCAAAAGAAGAGCCTACCGCCGTGGGGGATACGGGAAACTCATCTTT. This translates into CALGSKRRAYRRGGYGKLIF.

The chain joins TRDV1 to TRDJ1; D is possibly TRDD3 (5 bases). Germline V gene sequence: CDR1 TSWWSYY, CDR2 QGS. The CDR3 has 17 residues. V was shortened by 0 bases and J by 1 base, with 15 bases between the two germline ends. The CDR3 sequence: CALGELLPLGSTDKLIF. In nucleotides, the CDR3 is TGTGCTCTTGGGGAACTCCTGCCTTTGGGGTCCACCGATAAACTCATCTTT.

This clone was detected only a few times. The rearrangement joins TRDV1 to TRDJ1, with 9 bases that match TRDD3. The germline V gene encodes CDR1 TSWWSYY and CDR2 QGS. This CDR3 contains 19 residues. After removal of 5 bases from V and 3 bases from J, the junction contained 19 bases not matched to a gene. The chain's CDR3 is CALGRPSCHLGDAPDKLIF. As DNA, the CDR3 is TGTGCTCTTGGGAGGCCTTCCTGCCATCTGGGGGATGCACCCGATAAACTCATCTTT.

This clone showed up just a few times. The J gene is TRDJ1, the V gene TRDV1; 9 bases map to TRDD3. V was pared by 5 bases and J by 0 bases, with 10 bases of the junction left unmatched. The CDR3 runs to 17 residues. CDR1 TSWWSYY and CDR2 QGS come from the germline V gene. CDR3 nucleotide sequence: TGTGCTCTTGGGATCGGGGATACTGGGGGAGACACCGATAAACTCATCTTT. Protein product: CALGIGDTGGDTDKLIF.

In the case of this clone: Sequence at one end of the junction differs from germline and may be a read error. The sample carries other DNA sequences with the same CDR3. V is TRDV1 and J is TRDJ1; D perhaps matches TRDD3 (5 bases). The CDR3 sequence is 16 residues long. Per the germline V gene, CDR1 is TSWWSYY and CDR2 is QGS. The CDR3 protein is CALGEGTRGDTDKLIF. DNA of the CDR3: TGCGCTCTTGGGGAGGGGACTCGCGGAGACACCGATAAACTCATCTTT.

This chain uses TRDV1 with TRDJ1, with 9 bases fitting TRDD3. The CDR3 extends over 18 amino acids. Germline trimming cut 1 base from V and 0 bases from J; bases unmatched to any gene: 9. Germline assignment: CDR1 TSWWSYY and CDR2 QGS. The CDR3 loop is CALGERGTGGVYTDKLIF. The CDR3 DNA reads TGTGCTCTTGGGGAACGTGGAACTGGGGGAGTGTACACCGATAAACTCATCTTT.

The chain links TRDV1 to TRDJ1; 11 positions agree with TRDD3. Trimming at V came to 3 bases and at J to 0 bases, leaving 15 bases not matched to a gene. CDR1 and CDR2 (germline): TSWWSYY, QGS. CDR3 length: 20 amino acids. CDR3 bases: TGTGCTCTTGGGGACTCCCGCTACGATTGGGGGATACGACACACCGATAAACTCATCTTT. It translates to CALGDSRYDWGIRHTDKLIF.

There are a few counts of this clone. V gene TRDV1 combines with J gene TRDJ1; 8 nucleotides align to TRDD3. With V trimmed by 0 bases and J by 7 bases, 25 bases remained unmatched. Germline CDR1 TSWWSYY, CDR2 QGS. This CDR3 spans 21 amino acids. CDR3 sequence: CALGELSSLNPYRGDRGKLIF. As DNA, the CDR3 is TGTGCTCTTGGGGAACTCAGTAGTCTGAACCCCTACCGGGGGGATAGGGGTAAACTCATCTTT.

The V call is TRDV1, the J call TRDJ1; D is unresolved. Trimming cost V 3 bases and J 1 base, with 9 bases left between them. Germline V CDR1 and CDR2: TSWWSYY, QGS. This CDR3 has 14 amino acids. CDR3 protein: CALGDGRATDKLIF. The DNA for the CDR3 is TGTGCTCTTGGGGACGGAAGAGCCACCGATAAACTCATCTTT.

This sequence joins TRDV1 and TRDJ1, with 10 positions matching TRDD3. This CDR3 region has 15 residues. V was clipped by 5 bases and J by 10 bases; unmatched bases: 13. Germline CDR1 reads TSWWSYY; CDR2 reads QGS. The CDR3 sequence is CALGSHPPYWGILIF. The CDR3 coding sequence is TGTGCTCTTGGGTCCCACCCCCCGTACTGGGGGATACTCATCTTT.

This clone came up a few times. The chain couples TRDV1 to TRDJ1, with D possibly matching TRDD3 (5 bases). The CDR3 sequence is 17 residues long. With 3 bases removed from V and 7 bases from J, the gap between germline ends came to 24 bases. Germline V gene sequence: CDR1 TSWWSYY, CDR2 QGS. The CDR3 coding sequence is TGTGCTCTTGGGGAGTATTCACGGTACCCCGGGGGTGTTAAACTCATCTTT. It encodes CALGEYSRYPGGVKLIF.

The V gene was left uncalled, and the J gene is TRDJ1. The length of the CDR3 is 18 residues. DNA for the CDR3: TGTGCTCTTGGGGAAAGTTTCGTCCCCCCATCCCGGACCGATAAACTCATCTTT. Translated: CALGESFVPPSRTDKLIF.

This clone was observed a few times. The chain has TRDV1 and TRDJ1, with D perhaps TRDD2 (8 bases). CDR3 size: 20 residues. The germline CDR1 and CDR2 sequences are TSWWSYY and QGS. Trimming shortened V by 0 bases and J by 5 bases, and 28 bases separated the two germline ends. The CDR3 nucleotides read TGTGCTCTTGGGGAACTACAAACTTCCTACGAGTCCCTACTGGGGGATAAACTCATCTTT. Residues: CALGELQTSYESLLGDKLIF.

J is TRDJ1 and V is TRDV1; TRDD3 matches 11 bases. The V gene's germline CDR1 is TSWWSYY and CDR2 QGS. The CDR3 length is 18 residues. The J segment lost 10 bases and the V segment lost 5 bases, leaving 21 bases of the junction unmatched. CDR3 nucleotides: TGTGCTCTTGGGACAAAGGCCTTTGTGGGGGATACGCGAGCCCCACTCATCTTT. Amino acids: CALGTKAFVGDTRAPLIF.

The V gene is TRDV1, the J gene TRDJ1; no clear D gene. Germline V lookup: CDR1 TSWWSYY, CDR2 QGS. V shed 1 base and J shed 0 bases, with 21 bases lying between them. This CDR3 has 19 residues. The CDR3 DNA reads TGTGCTCTTGGGGAACCCCGCCTCCCCGACGTTTGGTACACCGATAAACTCATCTTT. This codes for CALGEPRLPDVWYTDKLIF.

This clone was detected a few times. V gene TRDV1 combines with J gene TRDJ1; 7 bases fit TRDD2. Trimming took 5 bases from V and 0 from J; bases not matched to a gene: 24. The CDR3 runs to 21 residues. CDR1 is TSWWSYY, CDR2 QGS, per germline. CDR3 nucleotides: TGTGCTCTTGGGCCTCTAACCCCCTTCCTCGTGGTCTCTCGGAACACCGATAAACTCATCTTT. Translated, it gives CALGPLTPFLVVSRNTDKLIF.

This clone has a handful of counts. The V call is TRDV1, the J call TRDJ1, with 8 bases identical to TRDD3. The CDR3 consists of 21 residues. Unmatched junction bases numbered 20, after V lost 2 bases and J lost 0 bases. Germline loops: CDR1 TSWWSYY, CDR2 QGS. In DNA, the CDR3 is TGTGCTCTTGGGGAAGTCCGAACCACCTTTACTGGGGGGAGAAACACCGATAAACTCATCTTT. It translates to CALGEVRTTFTGGRNTDKLIF.